Ten or more counts support the clone carrying this T cell receptor (beta chain). Its antigen is unidentified. The ends were cut back, 5 bases at V and 0 bases at J, with 16 bases in the middle. CDR1 SGDLS and CDR2 YYNGEE come from the germline V gene. The CDR3 sequence is 16 residues long. The data originate from a study of molecular identifiers for immune sequencing clone quantification. Every naive CD8 library was made from between about 20,000 and 1,000,000 sorted cells with 10%, 30% or 50% RNA. TCRdb used MiXCR to reprocess the PCR reads, holding one entry per CDR3 protein. The table lists about half a million distinct CDR3 sequences, roughly 23% of them singletons. Study-wide points: Spike-in Jurkat TCR RNA from a single cell reportedly registered among about a million naive cells. A shared barcode on identical TCR molecules could lead to underestimated sizes for highly expanded clones. Over 98% of effector molecules, but under 1% in naive cells, were held by clones with more than 20 RNA copies.

What was sequenced was naive CD8+ T cells from blood, with Jurkat cell RNA spiked in. Subset defined: FACS-sorted CD8+CD4-CCR7+CD45RA+ naive T cells. The sequence was collected from a human donor in good health. Some libraries in this study had Jurkat cell RNA spiked in. The chain joins TRBV9 to TRBJ2-3; D ambiguous. CDR3 sequence (DNA): TGTGCCAGCAGAGGCCGAAGTAGGCTAAGCACAGATACGCAGTATTTT. It yields the protein CASRGRSRLSTDTQYF. The variable domain in full, completed from reference TRBV9 and TRBJ2-3, reads DSGVTQTPKHLITATGQRVTLRCSPRSGDLSVYWYQQSLDQGLQFLIQYYNGEERAKGNILERFSAQQFPDLHSELNLSSLELGDSALYFCASRGRSRLSTDTQYFGPGTRLTVL.